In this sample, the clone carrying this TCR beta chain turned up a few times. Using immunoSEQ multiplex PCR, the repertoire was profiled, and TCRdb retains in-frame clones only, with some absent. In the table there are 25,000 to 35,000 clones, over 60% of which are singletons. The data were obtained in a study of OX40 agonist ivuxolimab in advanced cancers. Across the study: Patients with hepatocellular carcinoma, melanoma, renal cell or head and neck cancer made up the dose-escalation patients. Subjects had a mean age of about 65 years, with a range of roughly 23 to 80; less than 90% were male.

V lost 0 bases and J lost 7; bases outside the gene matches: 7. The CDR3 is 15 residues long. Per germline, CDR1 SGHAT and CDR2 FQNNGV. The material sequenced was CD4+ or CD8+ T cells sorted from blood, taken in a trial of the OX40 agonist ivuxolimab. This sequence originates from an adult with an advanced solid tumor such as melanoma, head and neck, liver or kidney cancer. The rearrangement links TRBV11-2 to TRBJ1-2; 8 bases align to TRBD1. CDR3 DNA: TGTGCCAGCAGCTTAGAGGGACAGGTTGCGTCTGGCTACACCTTC. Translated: CASSLEGQVASGYTF.